This T cell receptor (beta chain) was captured in a study of T cell repertoires in cytomegalovirus infection. This clonotype was counted at least ten times. With 3 bases removed from V and 1 base from J, the gap between germline ends came to 9 bases. CDR3 size: 14 residues. The germline V gene encodes CDR1 SGHTA and CDR2 FQGNSA. TCRdb recomputed calls from the reads with MiXCR, one row per CDR3 protein. The sample shows hundreds of thousands of distinct CDR3 sequences, around a sixth of them seen only once. The rearrangement links TRBV7-2 to TRBJ2-5, with D perhaps assigned TRBD1 or TRBD2 (5 bases each). Sequenced input: PBMCs. The source is a human donor in good health (CMV status not recorded). Some clones in this sample may be carry-over from other donors' samples. In DNA, the CDR3 is TGTGCCAGCAGCTTTCCCGGGGCCCAAGAGACCCAGTACTTC. Encoded protein: CASSFPGAQETQYF.